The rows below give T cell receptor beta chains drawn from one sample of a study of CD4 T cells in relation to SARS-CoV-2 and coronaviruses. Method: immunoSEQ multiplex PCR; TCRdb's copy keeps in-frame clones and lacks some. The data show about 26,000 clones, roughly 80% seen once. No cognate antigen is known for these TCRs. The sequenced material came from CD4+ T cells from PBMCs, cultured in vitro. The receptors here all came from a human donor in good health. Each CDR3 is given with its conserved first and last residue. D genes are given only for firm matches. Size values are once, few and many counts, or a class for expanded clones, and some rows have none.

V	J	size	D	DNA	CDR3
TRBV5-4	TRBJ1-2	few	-	TGTGCCAGCAGCTTGGACCCTGACTATGGCTACACCTTC	CASSLDPDYGYTF
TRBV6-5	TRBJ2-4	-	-	TGTGCCAGCAGAGACAGATTAGCCAAAAACATTCAGTACTTC	CASRDRLAKNIQYF
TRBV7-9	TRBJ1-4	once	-	TGTGCCAGCGCCCCAGTGGCTAATGAAAAACTGTTTTTT	CASAPVANEKLFF
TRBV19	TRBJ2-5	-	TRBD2	TGTGCCAGTAGTCTAAATGCCCCCACTAGCGGGATAGAGACCCAGTACTTC	CASSLNAPTSGIETQYF
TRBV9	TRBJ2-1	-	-	TGTGCCAGCAGCCTAGGGGTGAGCTCCTACAATGAGCAGTTCTTC	CASSLGVSSYNEQFF
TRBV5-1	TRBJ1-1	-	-	TGCGCCAGCAGCTTGGTTGCGGGGATGAACACTGAAGCTTTCTTT	CASSLVAGMNTEAFF
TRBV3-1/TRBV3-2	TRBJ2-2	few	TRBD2	TGTGCCAGCAGCCAAGGGCCCAGCTGGCTAGCGGGGGGCCCCACGCTGTTTTTT	CASSQGPSWLAGGPTLFF
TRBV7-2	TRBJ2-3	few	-	TGTGCCAGCAGCTTAGCCAAAGACGGGGGAAGAGATACGCAGTATTTT	CASSLAKDGGRDTQYF
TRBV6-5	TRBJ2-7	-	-	TGTGCCAGCAGTTCAGACAGGCCTTCCTACGAGCAGTACTTC	CASSSDRPSYEQYF
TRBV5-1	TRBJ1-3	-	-	TGCGCCAGCAGCTTGGCCGGATACTCTGGAAACACCATATATTTT	CASSLAGYSGNTIYF
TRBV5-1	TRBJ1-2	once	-	TGCGCCAGTAAACAGGCCTCTAACTATGGCTACACCTTC	CASKQASNYGYTF
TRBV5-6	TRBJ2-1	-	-	TGTGCCAGCGCCGCAGGAACCTACAATGAGCAGTTCTTC	CASAAGTYNEQFF
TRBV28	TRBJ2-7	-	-	TGTGCCAGCAGTTTCCGACGAGGCGAGCAGTACTTC	CASSFRRGEQYF
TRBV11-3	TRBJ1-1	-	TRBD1	TGTGCCAGCAGCTCGACAGGGGAGACTGAAGCTTTCTTT	CASSSTGETEAFF
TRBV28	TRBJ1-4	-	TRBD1	TGTGCCAGCAGGCCCGGGACAGGGGAGGAAAAACTGTTTTTT	CASRPGTGEEKLFF
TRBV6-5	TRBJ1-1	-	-	TGTGCCAGCAGTTTAGTCGGATCCGGACAGTACACTGAAGCTTTCTTT	CASSLVGSGQYTEAFF
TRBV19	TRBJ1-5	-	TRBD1	TGTGCCAGCCACCGTACAGGGGAGACTAGCAATCAGCCCCAGCATTTT	CASHRTGETSNQPQHF
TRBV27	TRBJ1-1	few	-	TGTGCCAGCAGCCTACTTGCGGGGACTTTAGAAGCTTTCTTT	CASSLLAGTLEAFF